The T cell receptor beta chain described here comes from a study of blood T cell repertoires in COVID-19. Turning to the study itself: Samples of COVID-19 (acute and convalescent) were obtained from the United States, Italy and Spain. PBMCs, B-cell-depleted T cells, or T cells were the source of the cDNA or gDNA that made up the material.

In the original workflow: Amplified reference gene primers provided the basis for estimating nucleated cell counts. TCRdb keeps only in-frame clones here, not all; method: immunoSEQ multiplex PCR. V and J calls and clone size come straight from that table; D and trimming were deduced from the DNA. The sample shows approximately 190,000 clones, around nine tenths of them seen only once. Per germline, CDR1 SGHKS and CDR2 YYEKEE (reference sequence). This CDR3 is built from 15 residues. With 4 bases clipped from V and 5 bases from J, the junction kept 10 bases outside the gene matches. The source of this sequence is a woman in her thirties or forties who had recovered from COVID-19. This rearrangement joins TRBV5-5 to TRBJ2-5, with TRBD2 identical over 8 bases. Sequencing was done on a sample of peripheral blood. The CDR3 coding sequence is TGTGCCAGCAGCCTGCCCGGGAGGGCGGGGGAGACCCAGTACTTC. It encodes CASSLPGRAGETQYF.